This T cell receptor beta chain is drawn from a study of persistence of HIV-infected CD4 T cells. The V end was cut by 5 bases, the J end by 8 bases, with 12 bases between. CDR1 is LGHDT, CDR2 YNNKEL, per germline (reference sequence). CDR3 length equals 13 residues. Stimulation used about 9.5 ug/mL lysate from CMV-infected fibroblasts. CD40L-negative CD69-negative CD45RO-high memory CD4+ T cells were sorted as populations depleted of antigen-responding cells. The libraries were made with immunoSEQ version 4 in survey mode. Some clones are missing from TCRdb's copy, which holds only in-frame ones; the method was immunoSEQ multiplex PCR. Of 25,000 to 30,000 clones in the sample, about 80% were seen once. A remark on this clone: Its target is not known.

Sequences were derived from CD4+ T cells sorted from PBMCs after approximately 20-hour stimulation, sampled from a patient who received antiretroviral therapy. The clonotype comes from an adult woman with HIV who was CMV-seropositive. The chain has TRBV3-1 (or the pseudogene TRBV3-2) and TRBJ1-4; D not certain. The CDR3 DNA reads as TGTGCCAGCAGCTCGCGCAGGATGGAAAAACTGTTTTTT. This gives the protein CASSSRRMEKLFF.